This T cell receptor beta chain derives from a study of blood T cell repertoires in COVID-19. Method: immunoSEQ multiplex PCR; TCRdb's copy keeps in-frame clones and lacks some. The sample contains approximately 240,000 clones, approximately 84% of which appear only once. J lost 0 bases, V lost 6 bases, and 6 bases had no gene match. The CDR3 spans 16 residues. The germline V gene has CDR1 LNHDA and CDR2 SQIVND (reference sequence). The sequencing input was peripheral blood. This rearrangement joins TRBV19 to TRBJ1-5, with 9 bases lining up with TRBD1. This sequence originates from a man in his forties or fifties with acute or convalescent COVID-19. The CDR3 region is CASRGTGLYSNQPQHF. The DNA for the CDR3 is TGTGCCAGTAGGGGGACAGGGCTATATAGCAATCAGCCCCAGCATTTT.